This TCR beta chain was obtained from a study of T cell responses to AZD1222 COVID-19 vaccine. The method was immunoSEQ multiplex PCR; TCRdb's version includes in-frame clones alone and lacks a portion of them. The table has about 150,000 clones, 88% seen once; the top ten hold 6.9%. This clone was seen more than once but under ten times. This specimen consisted of peripheral blood, obtained after recovery from COVID-19. The source of this sequence is an adult who had recovered from COVID-19.

The CDR3 bases are TGTGCCAGCGCGACAGTTTATAGCAATCAGCCCCAGCATTTT. Protein product: CASATVYSNQPQHF. The gene calls are TRBV25-1 and TRBJ1-5; possibly TRBD1 for D (5 bases). The V gene lost 8 bases and the J gene lost 0 bases, with 11 bases spanning the gap. The germline V gene has CDR1 MGHDK and CDR2 SYGVNS. This CDR3 comprises 14 residues.